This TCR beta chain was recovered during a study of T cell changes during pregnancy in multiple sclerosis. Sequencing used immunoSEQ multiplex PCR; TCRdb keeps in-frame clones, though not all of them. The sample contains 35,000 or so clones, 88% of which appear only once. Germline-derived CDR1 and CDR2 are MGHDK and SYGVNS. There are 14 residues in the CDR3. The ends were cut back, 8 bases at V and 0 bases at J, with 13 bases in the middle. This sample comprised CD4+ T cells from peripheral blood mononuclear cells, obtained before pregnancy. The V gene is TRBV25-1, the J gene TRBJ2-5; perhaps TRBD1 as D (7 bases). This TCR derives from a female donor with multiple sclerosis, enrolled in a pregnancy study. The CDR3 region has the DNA TGTGCCAGCGGGGGGACAGAGTACCAAGAGACCCAGTACTTC. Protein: CASGGTEYQETQYF.